Described below is a single T cell receptor beta chain sequence and its context. As yet, its antigen is unknown. Assay used: immunoSEQ multiplex PCR; TCRdb lists only in-frame clones, some missing. The sample records 200,000 to 300,000 clones, about 90% being singletons. Donors came from a validation cohort of approximately 110 subjects, distinct from the first 666-subject cohort. This specimen belongs to a study of cytomegalovirus exposure and HLA in healthy donors. Study conclusions and caveats: According to reports, the classifier identified cytomegalovirus status with high specificity and sensitivity. Across donors, most TCRs were seen rarely, yet some public ones were widespread. Cytomegalovirus association was listed for about 160 TCR beta chains.

Material for sequencing was PBMCs. The clonotype comes from a woman in her twenties or thirties in good health and CMV-seronegative.

The CDR3 reads CASSPISGVRTEAFF. CDR3 nucleotide sequence: TGTGCCAGCAGCCCAATTAGCGGGGTACGGACTGAAGCTTTCTTT. This chain uses TRBV5-4 with TRBJ1-1; D uncertain. V gave up 4 bases and J gave up 5 bases, with 18 bases separating them. The CDR3 totals 15 residues. The germline V gene has CDR1 SGHNT and CDR2 YYREEE (reference sequence).